The T cell receptor (beta chain) under discussion was sequenced for a study of graft-versus-host responses after intestinal transplantation. CDR1 is GTSNPN and CDR2 is SVGIG in the germline V gene (reference sequence). CDR3 size: 15 residues. V gave up 7 bases and J gave up 4 bases, with 23 bases separating them. The protocol was immunoSEQ multiplex PCR, while the TCRdb copy is restricted to in-frame clones and leaves out a portion. The sample shows roughly 100,000 clones, roughly 90% of them seen only once. As concerns this clone: Its antigen is as yet unknown.

V usage is TRBV30 and J usage is TRBJ2-7, with D possibly being TRBD1 (5 bases). The source was unstimulated CD8+ T cells sorted from spleen or lymph node cells, collected before transplant. The sequence was collected from a human donor who was the organ donor for an intestinal transplant. In DNA form, the CDR3 reads TGTGCCTCTTATTATAACGGACACCGTGGGTACGAGCAGTACTTC. Its translation is CASYYNGHRGYEQYF.